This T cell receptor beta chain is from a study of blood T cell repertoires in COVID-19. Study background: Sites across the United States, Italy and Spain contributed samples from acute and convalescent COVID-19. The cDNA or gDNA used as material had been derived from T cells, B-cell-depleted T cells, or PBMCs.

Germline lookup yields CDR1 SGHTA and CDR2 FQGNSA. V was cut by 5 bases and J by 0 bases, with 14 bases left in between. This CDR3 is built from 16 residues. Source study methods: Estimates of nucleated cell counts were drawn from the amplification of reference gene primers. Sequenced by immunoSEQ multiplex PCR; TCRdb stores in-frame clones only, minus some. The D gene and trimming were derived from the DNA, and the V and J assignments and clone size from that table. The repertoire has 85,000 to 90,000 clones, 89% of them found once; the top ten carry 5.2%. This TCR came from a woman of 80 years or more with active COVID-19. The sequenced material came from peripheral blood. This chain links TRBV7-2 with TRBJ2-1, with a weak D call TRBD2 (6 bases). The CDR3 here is CASSHRLATSYNEQFF. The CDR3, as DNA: TGTGCCAGCAGCCACCGTCTAGCGACCTCCTACAATGAGCAGTTCTTC.